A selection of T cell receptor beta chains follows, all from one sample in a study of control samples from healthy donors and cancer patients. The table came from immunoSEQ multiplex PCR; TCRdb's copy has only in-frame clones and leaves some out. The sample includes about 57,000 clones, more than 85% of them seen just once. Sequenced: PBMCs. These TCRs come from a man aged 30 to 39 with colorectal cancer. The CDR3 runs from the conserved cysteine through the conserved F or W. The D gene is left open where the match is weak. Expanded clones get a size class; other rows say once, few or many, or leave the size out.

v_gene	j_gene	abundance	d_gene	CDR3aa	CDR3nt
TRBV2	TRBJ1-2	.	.	CASSRAGGYTF	TGTGCCAGCAGTCGGGCGGGTGGCTACACCTTC
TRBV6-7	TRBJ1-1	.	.	CASSPRPYQFTEAFF	TGTGCCAGCAGCCCGAGACCATACCAATTTACTGAAGCTTTCTTT
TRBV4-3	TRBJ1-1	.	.	CASSRDRTEAFF	TGCGCCAGCAGCCGAGACAGGACTGAAGCTTTCTTT
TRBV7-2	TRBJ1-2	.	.	CASLGNPAGGYTF	TGTGCCAGCCTCGGGAACCCGGCGGGGGGCTACACCTTC
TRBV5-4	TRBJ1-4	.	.	CASSQRTALGEKLFF	TGTGCCAGCAGCCAGAGGACAGCGTTAGGCGAAAAACTGTTTTTT
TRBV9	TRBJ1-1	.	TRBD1	CASSSDRGDTEAFF	TGTGCCAGCAGCTCTGACAGGGGAGACACTGAAGCTTTCTTT
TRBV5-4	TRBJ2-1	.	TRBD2	CASSRGTSGDSYNEQFF	TGTGCCAGCAGTCGCGGGACTAGCGGTGACTCCTACAATGAGCAGTTCTTC
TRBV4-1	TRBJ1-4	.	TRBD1	CASSQYRGQGEKLFF	TGCGCCAGCAGCCAGTACAGGGGTCAGGGTGAAAAACTGTTTTTT
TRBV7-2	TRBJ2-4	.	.	CASSLAAGAGAKNIQYF	TGTGCCAGCAGCTTAGCGGCGGGGGCTGGGGCCAAAAACATTCAGTACTTC
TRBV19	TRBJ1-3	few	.	CASSIHHYSGNTIYF	TGTGCCAGTAGTATACATCATTACTCTGGAAACACCATATATTTT
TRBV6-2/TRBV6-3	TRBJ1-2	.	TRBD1	CASSRDRNNGYTF	TGTGCCAGCAGCCGGGACAGGAACAATGGCTACACCTTC
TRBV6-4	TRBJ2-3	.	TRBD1	CASSVADRDTDTQYF	TGTGCCAGCAGTGTCGCCGACAGGGACACAGATACGCAGTATTTT
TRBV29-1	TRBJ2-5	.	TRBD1	CSVEATGTGEETQYF	TGCAGCGTTGAAGCCACCGGGACAGGGGAAGAGACCCAGTACTTC
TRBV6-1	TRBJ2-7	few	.	CASSETAYEQYF	TGTGCCAGCAGTGAAACGGCTTACGAGCAGTACTTC
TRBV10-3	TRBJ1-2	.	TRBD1	CAIGTEGEKSYTF	TGTGCCATAGGGACAGAGGGGGAGAAGAGCTACACCTTC
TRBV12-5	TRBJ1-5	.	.	CASGVGQPQHF	TGTGCTAGTGGTGTGGGACAGCCCCAGCATTTT
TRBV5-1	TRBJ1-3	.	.	CASSLATGRTSGNTIYF	TGCGCCAGCAGCTTGGCCACCGGACGGACCTCTGGAAACACCATATATTTT
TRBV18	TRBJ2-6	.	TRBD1	CASSPRGTGRSGANVLTF	TGTGCCAGCTCACCGAGAGGGACAGGGCGGTCTGGGGCCAACGTCCTGACTTTC
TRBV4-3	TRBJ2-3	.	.	CASSPLLGGGTDTQYF	TGCGCCAGCAGCCCCCTCCTAGGGGGGGGCACAGATACGCAGTATTTT
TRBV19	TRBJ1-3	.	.	CASNGGTGNTIYF	TGTGCCAGTAACGGAGGGACTGGAAACACCATATATTTT
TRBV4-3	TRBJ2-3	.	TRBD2	CASSQTSGVDTQYF	TGCGCCAGCAGCCAAACTAGCGGCGTAGATACGCAGTATTTT
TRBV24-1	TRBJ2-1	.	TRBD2	CATSLAGVGNEQFF	TGTGCCACCAGTTTAGCGGGGGTAGGGAATGAGCAGTTCTTC
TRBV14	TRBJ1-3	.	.	CASSPTRSGNTIYF	TGTGCCAGCAGCCCGACCCGCTCTGGAAACACCATATATTTT
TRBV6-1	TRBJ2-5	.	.	CASSEDASPYQETQYF	TGTGCCAGCAGTGAAGATGCTAGCCCGTACCAAGAGACCCAGTACTTC
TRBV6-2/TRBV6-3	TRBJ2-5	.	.	CASSSADAQETQYF	TGTGCCAGCAGTTCCGCGGACGCTCAAGAGACCCAGTACTTC